Following are 17 T cell receptor beta chains from one sample sequenced in a study of T cell responses to AZD1222 COVID-19 vaccine (dated by TCRdb to the early 2020s). Libraries were built with the immunoSEQ multiplex PCR assay. The clones in this table, taken by TCRdb from immuneACCESS, are in-frame only. Not every clone is retained; where verified, under half of the shortfall comes from an unresolved V gene, and the cause of the rest is unknown. The sample table records under 75,000 clones; over 75% of these occur just once. The top ten constitute roughly 17% of the sample. Reading the label with the study, this specimen's time point is: baseline before first vaccination. Sequenced material: peripheral blood, taken on day 0 of AZD1222 vaccination. These receptors were collected from an adult in good health.

The J gene is TRBJ2-7, the V gene TRBV7-8; D may be TRBD2 (7 bases). Germline CDR1 SGHVS, CDR2 FQNEAQ. This CDR3 comprises 16 residues. Trimming stripped 3 bases from V and 0 bases from J, with 15 bases between. CDR3 loop: CASSLSRGASSYEQYF. CDR3 nucleotides: TGTGCCAGCAGCTTGAGCCGGGGGGCGAGCTCCTACGAGCAGTACTTC. The whole variable domain, remainder taken from reference TRBV7-8 and TRBJ2-7, is GAGVSQSPRYKVAKRGQDVALRCDPISGHVSLFWYQQALGQGPEFLTYFQNEAQLDKSGLPSDRFFAERPEGSVSTLKIQRTQQEDSAVYLCASSLSRGASSYEQYFGPGTRLTVT.

The chain is built from TRBV16 and TRBJ1-3; D gene ambiguous. The CDR3 is 14 amino acids. The V gene lost 0 bases and the J gene lost 5 bases, with 8 bases spanning the gap. Per the germline V gene, CDR1 is KGHSY and CDR2 is FQNENV. The CDR3 sequence is CASSQSTLRNTIYF. The DNA of the CDR3 is TGTGCCAGCAGCCAATCAACCCTCCGAAACACCATATATTTT.

The rearrangement joins TRBV19 to TRBJ1-6; D unresolved. The germline gives CDR1 LNHDA, CDR2 SQIVND (reference sequence). The CDR3 is 13 residues long. V was pared by 1 base and J by 10 bases, with 8 bases between. CDR3 residues: CASSIGEDSPLHF. The CDR3 DNA reads TGTGCCAGTAGTATAGGAGAAGACTCACCCCTCCACTTT. Full variable domain (outside the CDR3, taken from reference TRBV19 and TRBJ1-6): DGGITQSPKYLFRKEGQNVTLSCEQNLNHDAMYWYRQDPGQGLRLIYYSQIVNDFQKGDIAEGYSVSREKKESFPLTVTSAQKNPTAFYLCASSIGEDSPLHFGNGTRLTVT.

This chain joins TRBV29-1 and TRBJ1-6; D is perhaps TRBD1 (5 bases). This CDR3 comprises 13 residues. From germline, CDR1 is SQVTM and CDR2 ANQGSEA. The germline V and J ends were trimmed by 4 bases and 8 bases, with 12 bases remaining between them. The CDR3 coding sequence is TGCAGCGTTGGGGAGGGGAACGATTCACCCCTCCACTTT. Its translation is CSVGEGNDSPLHF.

This chain links TRBV6-1 with TRBJ1-2; a possible D gene is TRBD1 (5 bases). This CDR3 contains 17 residues. Trimming removed 2 bases from V and 5 bases from J, with 21 bases in between. Per the germline V gene, CDR1 is MNHNS and CDR2 is SASEGT. The CDR3 spells CASSEMRLIQGGYGYTF. The CDR3 nucleotides read TGTGCCAGCAGTGAAATGCGATTGATTCAGGGAGGGTATGGCTACACCTTC.

This clone came up once. J is TRBJ2-7 and V is TRBV4-2; TRBD2 matches 7 bases. CDR1 and CDR2 from the germline V gene are LGHNA and YNFKEQ. The CDR3 loop spans 14 amino acids. V lost 1 base, J lost 3 bases, and 3 bases stayed unmatched. CDR3 loop: CASSQGEGFYEQYF. The CDR3 nucleotides read TGTGCCAGCAGCCAAGGGGAGGGGTTCTACGAGCAGTACTTC.

The chain combines TRBV28 with TRBJ1-1; the D is unclear. The V gene lost 8 bases and the J gene lost 1 base, with 11 bases spanning the gap. The CDR3 covers 13 residues. Per germline, CDR1 MDHEN and CDR2 SYDVKM. CDR3 sequence reads: CASSYVRNTEAFF. The CDR3 region has the DNA TGTGCCAGCTCGTATGTGAGGAACACTGAAGCTTTCTTT.

The chain uses TRBV6-7 and TRBJ2-3; D remains unclear. TRBV6-7 falls under the ORF class, with uncertain function. CDR3 size: 11 residues. The CDR3 protein is CTQGNTDTQYF. For the CDR3, the DNA is TGTACCCAAGGAAACACAGATACGCAGTATTTT.

The chain couples TRBV7-9 to TRBJ2-5, with 10 nucleotides matching TRBD2. With V trimmed by 5 bases and J by 2 bases, 11 bases remained unmatched. Germline CDR1 SEHNR, CDR2 FQNEAQ (reference sequence). The CDR3 runs to 17 residues. CDR3 DNA sequence: TGTGCCAGCAGCGTCAAGGGGCTGGGACTAGCGCAAGAGACCCAGTACTTC. Translated: CASSVKGLGLAQETQYF.

The chain is built from TRBV5-4 and TRBJ2-1; TRBD2 aligns across 13 bases. The CDR3 is 19 amino acids. In germline, CDR1 is SGHNT, CDR2 YYREEE (reference sequence). J lost 0 bases, V lost 4 bases, and 10 bases had no gene match. The CDR3 sequence is CASSRPGLAGRSSYNEQFF. In DNA, the CDR3 is TGTGCCAGCAGCAGGCCGGGACTAGCGGGGCGGAGCTCCTACAATGAGCAGTTCTTC.

The chain combines TRBV29-1 with TRBJ1-2; TRBD1 agrees at 8 bases. Germline-derived CDR1 and CDR2 are SQVTM and ANQGSEA. J lost 2 bases, V lost 7 bases, and 6 bases had no gene match. The length of the CDR3 is 13 residues. CDR3 DNA: TGCAGCGCTAAACAGGGGGAAAACTATGGCTACACCTTC. This gives the protein CSAKQGENYGYTF. Variable domain in full (rest from reference TRBV29-1 and TRBJ1-2): SAVISQKPSRDICQRGTSLTIQCQVDSQVTMMFWYRQQPGQSLTLIATANQGSEATYESGFVIDKFPISRPNLTFSTLTVSNMSPEDSSIYLCSAKQGENYGYTFGSGTRLTVV.

The V call is TRBV28, the J call TRBJ2-2, with 7 bases identical to TRBD1. Trimming at V came to 4 bases and at J to 4 bases, leaving 6 bases not matched to a gene. The CDR3 totals 15 residues. The V gene's germline CDR1 is MDHEN and CDR2 SYDVKM. The CDR3 DNA follows: TGTGCCAGCAGTTCTCCGGGACAGTCCACCGGGGAGCTGTTTTTT. Translating it yields CASSSPGQSTGELFF.

The chain uses TRBV7-2 and TRBJ2-5; D is perhaps TRBD2 (6 bases). V was shortened by 1 base and J by 5 bases, with 14 bases between the two germline ends. Germline V lookup: CDR1 SGHTA, CDR2 FQGNSA. The CDR3 contains 15 residues. The CDR3 sequence: CASSLGLGVGETQYF. DNA for the CDR3: TGTGCCAGCAGCTTAGGACTAGGGGTAGGGGAGACCCAGTACTTC.

Comment on this clone: Relative to the germline gene, one junction end is altered; a read error may explain this. The chain combines TRBV19 with TRBJ1-5; possible D gene TRBD1, 5 bases. Germline V CDR1 and CDR2: LNHDA, SQIVND (reference sequence). This CDR3 is 11 amino acids long. This CDR3 reads CASRGGTGWYF. The DNA for the CDR3 is TGTGCCAGTAGAGGCGGGACGGGTTGGTATTTT.

This chain uses TRBV11-2 with TRBJ1-2; no clear D. The length of the CDR3 is 14 residues. The V gene lost 5 bases and the J gene lost 4 bases, with 14 bases spanning the gap. Germline values: CDR1 SGHAT, CDR2 FQNNGV. CDR3 DNA: TGTGCCAGCAGCGTAACGGACGGTAGCTATGGCTACACCTTC. Its translation: CASSVTDGSYGYTF.

This chain joins TRBV10-1 and TRBJ2-7; D possibly corresponds to TRBD1 (5 bases). Germline V gene sequence: CDR1 WNHNN, CDR2 SYGVQD (reference sequence). The length of the CDR3 is 10 residues. The V and J ends lost 6 bases and 11 bases respectively, with 11 bases between them. CDR3 DNA sequence: TGCGCCAGCAGCGAAGGGGTCGAGTACTTC. This sequence encodes CASSEGVEYF.

The chain employs TRBV6-5 and TRBJ1-2, with D possibly being TRBD1 (6 bases). Per the germline V gene, CDR1 is MNHEY and CDR2 is SVGAGI. The CDR3 has 14 residues. Trimming left V 9 bases short and J 2 bases short, with 16 bases between. The CDR3 reads CASTTGRGNYGYTF. The DNA of the CDR3 is TGTGCCAGTACGACAGGACGGGGGAACTATGGCTACACCTTC.